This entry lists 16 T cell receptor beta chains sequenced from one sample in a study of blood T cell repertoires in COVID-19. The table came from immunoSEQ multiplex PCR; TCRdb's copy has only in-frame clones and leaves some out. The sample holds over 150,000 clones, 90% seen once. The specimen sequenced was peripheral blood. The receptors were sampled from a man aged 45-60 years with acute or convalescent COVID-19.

DNA of the CDR3: TGTGCCAGCAGTGAAGGTGTAGAATACAATGAGCAGTTCTTC. Encoded protein: CASSEGVEYNEQFF. The chain employs TRBV2 and TRBJ2-1, with D unclear. Trimming cost V 1 base and J 4 bases, with 8 bases left between them. Germline assignment: CDR1 SNHLY and CDR2 FYNNEI. This CDR3 is 14 amino acids long.

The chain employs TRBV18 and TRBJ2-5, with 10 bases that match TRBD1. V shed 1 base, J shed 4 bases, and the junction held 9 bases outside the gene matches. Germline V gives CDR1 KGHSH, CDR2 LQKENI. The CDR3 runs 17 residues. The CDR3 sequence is CASSPRPGQGYPETQYF. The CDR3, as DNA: TGTGCCAGCTCACCACGGCCGGGACAGGGGTATCCAGAGACCCAGTACTTC.

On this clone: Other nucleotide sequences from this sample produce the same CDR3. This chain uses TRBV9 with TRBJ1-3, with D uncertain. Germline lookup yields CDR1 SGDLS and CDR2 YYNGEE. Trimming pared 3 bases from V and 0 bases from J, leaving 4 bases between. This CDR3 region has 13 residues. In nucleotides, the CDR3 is TGTGCCAGCAGCGCTAACTCTGGAAACACCATATATTTT. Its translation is CASSANSGNTIYF.

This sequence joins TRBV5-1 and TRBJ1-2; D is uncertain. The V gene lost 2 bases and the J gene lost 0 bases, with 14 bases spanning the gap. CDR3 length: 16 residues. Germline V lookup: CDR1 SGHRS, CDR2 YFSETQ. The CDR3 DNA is TGCGCCAGCAGCTTTTCCCCGTCTCAGGCTAACTATGGCTACACCTTC. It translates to CASSFSPSQANYGYTF.

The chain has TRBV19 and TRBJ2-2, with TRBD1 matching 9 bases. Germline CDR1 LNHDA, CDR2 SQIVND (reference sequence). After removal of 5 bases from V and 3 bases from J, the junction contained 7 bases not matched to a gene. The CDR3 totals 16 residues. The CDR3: CASSPQGAYYTGELFF. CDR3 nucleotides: TGTGCCAGTAGTCCACAGGGGGCGTATTACACCGGGGAGCTGTTTTTT.

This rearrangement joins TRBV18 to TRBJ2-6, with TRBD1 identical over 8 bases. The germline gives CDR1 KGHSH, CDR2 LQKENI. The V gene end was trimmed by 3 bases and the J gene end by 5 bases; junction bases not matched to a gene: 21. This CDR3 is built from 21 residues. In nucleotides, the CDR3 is TGTGCCAGCTCACCCGCGGTCAGGAGACAGGGGAGAACGAGTAGGGCCAACGTCCTGACTTTC. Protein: CASSPAVRRQGRTSRANVLTF. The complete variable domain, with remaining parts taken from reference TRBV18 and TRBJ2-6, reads NAGVMQNPRHLVRRRGQEARLRCSPMKGHSHVYWYRQLPEEGLKFMVYLQKENIIDESGMPKERFSAEFPKEGPSILRIQQVVRGDSAAYFCASSPAVRRQGRTSRANVLTFGAGSRLTVL.

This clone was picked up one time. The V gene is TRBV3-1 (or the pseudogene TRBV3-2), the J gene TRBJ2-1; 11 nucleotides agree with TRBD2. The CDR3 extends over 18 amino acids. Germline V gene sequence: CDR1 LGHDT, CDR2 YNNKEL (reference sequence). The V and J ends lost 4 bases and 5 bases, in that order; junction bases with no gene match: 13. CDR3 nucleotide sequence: TGTGCCAGCAGCCGAAGCTCCCTAGCGGGAGGCTGGGACAATGAGCAGTTCTTC. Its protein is CASSRSSLAGGWDNEQFF.

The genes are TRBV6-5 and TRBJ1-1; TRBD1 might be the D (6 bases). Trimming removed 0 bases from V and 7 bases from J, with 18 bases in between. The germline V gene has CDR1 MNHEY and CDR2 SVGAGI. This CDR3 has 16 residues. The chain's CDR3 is CASSYSGTGRTFEAFF. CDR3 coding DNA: TGTGCCAGCAGTTACTCTGGTACAGGGAGAACATTTGAAGCTTTCTTT.

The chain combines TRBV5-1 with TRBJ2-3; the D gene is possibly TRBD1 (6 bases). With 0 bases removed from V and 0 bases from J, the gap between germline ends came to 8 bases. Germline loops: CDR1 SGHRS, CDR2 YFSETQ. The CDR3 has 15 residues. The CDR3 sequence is CASSLDRASTDTQYF. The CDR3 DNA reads TGCGCCAGCAGCTTGGACAGGGCCAGCACAGATACGCAGTATTTT. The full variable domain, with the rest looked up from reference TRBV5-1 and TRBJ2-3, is KAGVTQTPRYLIKTRGQQVTLSCSPISGHRSVSWYQQTPGQGLQFLFEYFSETQRNKGNFPGRFSGRQFSNSRSEMNVSTLELGDSALYLCASSLDRASTDTQYFGPGTRLTVL.

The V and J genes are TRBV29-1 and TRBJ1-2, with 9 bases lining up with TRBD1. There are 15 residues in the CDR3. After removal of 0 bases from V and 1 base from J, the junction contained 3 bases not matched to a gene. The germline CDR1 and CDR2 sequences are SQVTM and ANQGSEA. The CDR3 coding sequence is TGCAGCGTTGAAGAAAGGACAGGGGTTAACTATGGCTACACCTTC. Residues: CSVEERTGVNYGYTF.

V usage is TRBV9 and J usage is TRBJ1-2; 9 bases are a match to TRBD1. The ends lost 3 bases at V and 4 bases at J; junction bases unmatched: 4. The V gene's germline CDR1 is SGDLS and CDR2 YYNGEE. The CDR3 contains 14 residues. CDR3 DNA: TGTGCCAGCAGCGAGGACAGGGGATTCTATGGCTACACCTTC. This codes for CASSEDRGFYGYTF.

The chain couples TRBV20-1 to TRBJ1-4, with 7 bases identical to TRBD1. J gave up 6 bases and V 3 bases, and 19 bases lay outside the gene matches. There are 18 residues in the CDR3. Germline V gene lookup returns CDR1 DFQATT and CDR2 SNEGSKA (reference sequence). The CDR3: CSASYPTGWNRADEKLFF. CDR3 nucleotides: TGCAGTGCTAGTTATCCGACAGGGTGGAATAGGGCGGATGAAAAACTGTTTTTT.

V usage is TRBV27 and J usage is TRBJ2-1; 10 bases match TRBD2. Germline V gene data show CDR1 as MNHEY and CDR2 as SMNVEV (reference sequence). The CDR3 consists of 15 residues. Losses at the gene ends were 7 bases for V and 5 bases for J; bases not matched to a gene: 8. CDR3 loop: CASTTGTSAHNEQFF. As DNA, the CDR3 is TGTGCCAGCACCACCGGGACTAGCGCCCACAATGAGCAGTTCTTC.

DNA for the CDR3: TGTGCCAGCAGCTTAGGGGGAGTCCCCACAGATACGCAGTATTTT. This translates into CASSLGGVPTDTQYF. The chain links TRBV7-9 to TRBJ2-3; D is possibly TRBD2 (5 bases). Germline V gene lookup returns CDR1 SEHNR and CDR2 FQNEAQ (reference sequence). V lost 1 base, J lost 2 bases, and 10 bases lay in between. The CDR3 covers 15 residues.

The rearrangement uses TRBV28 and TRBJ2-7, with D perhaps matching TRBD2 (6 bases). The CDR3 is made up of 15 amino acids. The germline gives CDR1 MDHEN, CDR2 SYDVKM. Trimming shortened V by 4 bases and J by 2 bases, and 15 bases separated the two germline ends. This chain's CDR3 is CASSYIGRGTYEQYF. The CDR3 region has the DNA TGTGCCAGCAGTTATATCGGACGGGGGACCTACGAGCAGTACTTC.

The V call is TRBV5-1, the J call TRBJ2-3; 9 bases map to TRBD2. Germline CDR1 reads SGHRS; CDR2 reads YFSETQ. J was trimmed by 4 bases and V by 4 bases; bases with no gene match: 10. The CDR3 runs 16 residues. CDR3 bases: TGCGCCAGCAGCCCGCCGGGTAGCGGGAGCTCAGATACGCAGTATTTT. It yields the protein CASSPPGSGSSDTQYF. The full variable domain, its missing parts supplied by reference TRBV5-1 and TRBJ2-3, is KAGVTQTPRYLIKTRGQQVTLSCSPISGHRSVSWYQQTPGQGLQFLFEYFSETQRNKGNFPGRFSGRQFSNSRSEMNVSTLELGDSALYLCASSPPGSGSSDTQYFGPGTRLTVL.